These T cell receptor beta chains were read from a single sample in a study of cytomegalovirus exposure and HLA in healthy donors. Generated by immunoSEQ multiplex PCR, the TCRdb table keeps only in-frame clones and is missing some. The sample includes some 99,000 clones, 60% to 80% of them seen just once. What was sequenced was PBMCs. The receptors come from a female donor in good health and CMV-seronegative. The CDR3 runs from the conserved cysteine through the conserved F or W. D genes are given only for firm matches. A row's size may be missing; if present it is once, few, many or a size class.

V gene,D gene,J gene,clone size,CDR3 length,CDR3 protein,CDR3 DNA
TRBV4-3,TRBD1,TRBJ1-2,-,15,CASSQENRGYYGYTF,TGCGCCAGCAGCCAAGAAAACAGGGGGTACTATGGCTACACCTTC
TRBV19,-,TRBJ1-5,-,15,CASNLSGGRNQPQHF,TGTGCCAGCAATCTCTCCGGGGGGCGCAATCAGCCCCAGCATTTT
TRBV4-2,TRBD2,TRBJ2-5,-,15,CASSPSSSGGAAQYF,TGTGCCAGCAGCCCATCCTCTAGCGGGGGCGCGGCCCAGTACTTC
TRBV6-5,TRBD1,TRBJ2-7,-,15,CASTSSDRAPYEQYF,TGTGCCAGCACCTCCTCGGACAGGGCACCCTACGAGCAGTACTTC
TRBV10-2,-,TRBJ2-3,few,15,CASSEWSGRTDTQYF,TGCGCCAGCAGTGAGTGGTCAGGGAGGACAGATACGCAGTATTTT
TRBV7-9,TRBD1,TRBJ1-3,-,18,CASSFVRGQIISGNTIYF,TGTGCCAGCAGCTTTGTACGGGGACAGATAATCTCTGGAAACACCATATATTTT
TRBV15,-,TRBJ1-1,-,14,CATSRGAGALIAFF,TGTGCCACCAGCAGAGGGGCGGGGGCCCTTATCGCTTTCTTT
TRBV6-5,TRBD2,TRBJ2-7,-,14,CASRGLAGGYEQYF,TGTGCCAGCAGAGGACTAGCGGGGGGATACGAGCAGTACTTC
TRBV5-1,-,TRBJ2-3,-,16,CASSLMGGRSTDTQYF,TGCGCCAGCAGCTTGATGGGGGGGCGATCTACAGATACGCAGTATTTT
TRBV6-5,TRBD1,TRBJ1-2,-,14,CASSKGTGTYGYTF,TGTGCCAGCAGTAAAGGGACAGGAACCTATGGCTACACCTTC
TRBV7-3,TRBD1,TRBJ1-2,-,12,CASSQTGDGYTF,TGTGCCAGCAGCCAGACAGGGGACGGCTACACCTTC
TRBV28,TRBD1,TRBJ2-5,-,14,CASSQQGIQETQYF,TGTGCCAGCAGTCAACAGGGGATCCAAGAGACCCAGTACTTC
TRBV7-9,-,TRBJ1-1,-,13,CASSLDRGTEAFF,TGTGCCAGCAGCTTAGACCGCGGCACTGAAGCTTTCTTT
TRBV30,-,TRBJ1-2,-,11,CAWTIGEGYTF,TGTGCCTGGACAATAGGAGAAGGCTACACCTTC
TRBV9,-,TRBJ1-3,-,16,CASSVGYRSSGNTIYF,TGTGCCAGCAGCGTAGGTTACAGGAGCTCTGGAAACACCATATATTTT
TRBV5-1,TRBD1,TRBJ1-1,few,14,CASSWGQGNTEAFF,TGCGCCAGCAGCTGGGGACAGGGGAACACTGAAGCTTTCTTT
TRBV27,TRBD1,TRBJ2-7,-,16,CASTKAPGQGYNEQYF,TGTGCCAGCACCAAAGCCCCGGGACAGGGGTACAACGAGCAGTACTTC
TRBV27,TRBD2,TRBJ2-7,-,17,CASSLFRRGTSGHEQYF,TGTGCCAGCAGTTTATTTCGTCGGGGGACTAGTGGTCACGAGCAGTACTTC
TRBV9,-,TRBJ2-5,once,15,CASSVVLGGQETQYF,TGTGCCAGCAGCGTAGTTCTAGGGGGCCAAGAGACCCAGTACTTC
TRBV10-3,TRBD1,TRBJ2-1,once,15,CAASTGTAGYNEQFF,TGTGCCGCTTCGACCGGGACAGCCGGTTACAATGAGCAGTTCTTC
TRBV19,-,TRBJ1-3,-,15,CASQQVNRHGNTIYF,TGTGCCAGTCAACAGGTCAACCGGCATGGAAACACCATATATTTT
TRBV29-1,TRBD1,TRBJ2-7,-,12,CSVATGAYEQYF,TGCAGCGTCGCGACAGGGGCCTACGAGCAGTACTTC
TRBV5-1,TRBD1,TRBJ1-2,-,16,CASSPTLGQGGYGYTF,TGCGCCAGCAGCCCAACCCTGGGACAGGGGGGTTATGGCTACACCTTC
TRBV5-3,-,TRBJ2-1,-,12,CARSLGGNEQFF,TGTGCCAGAAGCTTGGGCGGTAATGAGCAGTTCTTC
TRBV30,-,TRBJ1-4,once,13,CAWSPLSNEKLFF,TGTGCCTGGAGTCCCCTCAGTAATGAAAAACTGTTTTTT
TRBV28,-,TRBJ2-1,-,11,CASSNRDEQFF,TGTGCCAGCAGCAACCGAGATGAGCAGTTCTTC
TRBV29-1,-,TRBJ2-1,-,11,CSVGRGNEQFF,TGCAGCGTTGGCAGAGGCAATGAGCAGTTCTTC
TRBV5-6,-,TRBJ2-1,-,18,CASSPTRGGIHSYNEQFF,TGTGCCAGCAGCCCGACTAGGGGGGGTATCCACTCCTACAATGAGCAGTTCTTC
TRBV18,TRBD1,TRBJ1-2,-,15,CASSSRDRENYGYTF,TGTGCCAGCTCAAGCCGGGACAGGGAGAACTATGGCTACACCTTC
TRBV7-9,-,TRBJ1-2,-,13,CSSSLVGSRSYTF,TGTTCCAGCAGCTTAGTGGGCAGCCGGAGCTACACCTTC
TRBV5-1,TRBD1,TRBJ2-1,-,15,CASSLAGQGNVEQFF,TGCGCCAGCAGCTTGGCGGGACAGGGGAATGTTGAGCAGTTCTTC
TRBV11-2,-,TRBJ2-7,once,13,CASSQNRELEQYF,TGTGCCAGCAGCCAGAACAGGGAGCTCGAGCAGTACTTC
TRBV19,TRBD2,TRBJ2-7,-,15,CASSIGGSGTYEQYF,TGTGCCAGTAGTATAGGTGGTAGCGGGACCTACGAGCAGTACTTC
TRBV28,-,TRBJ1-3,-,14,CASSTSRRGITIYF,TGTGCCAGCAGTACCTCACGGCGGGGCATCACCATATATTTT
TRBV6-1,-,TRBJ2-5,-,12,CASSEIVETQYF,TGTGCCAGCAGTGAGATAGTGGAGACCCAGTACTTC
TRBV15,-,TRBJ2-3,-,15,CATSRVGESTDTQYF,TGTGCCACCAGCAGAGTCGGGGAAAGCACAGATACGCAGTATTTT
TRBV30,-,TRBJ1-1,-,13,CAWSTGMNTEAFF,TGTGCCTGGAGTACAGGGATGAACACTGAAGCTTTCTTT
TRBV7-6,-,TRBJ2-7,-,11,CASSLGAEQYF,TGTGCCAGCAGCTTAGGCGCCGAGCAGTACTTC
TRBV27,-,TRBJ2-1,-,13,CASSVTGFNEQFF,TGTGCCAGCAGTGTTACAGGGTTCAATGAGCAGTTCTTC
TRBV27,TRBD2,TRBJ2-7,-,15,CASSFSGGRAYEQYF,TGTGCCAGCAGTTTTTCAGGCGGGAGGGCCTACGAGCAGTACTTC
TRBV4-1,-,TRBJ2-3,-,14,CASSQEFGLPLQYF,TGCGCCAGCAGCCAAGAGTTTGGGCTCCCGCTGCAGTATTTT
TRBV29-1,-,TRBJ1-1,-,14,CSVVGGGARTEAFF,TGCAGCGTTGTGGGTGGGGGGGCCCGCACTGAAGCTTTCTTT
TRBV5-1,-,TRBJ1-2,-,15,CASTPGGEVLYGYTF,TGCGCCAGCACCCCAGGAGGGGAGGTCCTCTATGGCTACACCTTC
TRBV5-4,TRBD1,TRBJ2-3,once,16,CASSPARTGRTDTQYF,TGTGCCAGCAGTCCCGCCCGGACAGGAAGGACAGATACGCAGTATTTT
TRBV18,TRBD1,TRBJ1-2,-,14,CASSLNRGQWGYTF,TGTGCCAGCTCCCTTAACAGGGGGCAATGGGGCTACACCTTC
TRBV28,TRBD1,TRBJ1-4,-,16,CASRPLGDRRNEKLFF,TGTGCCAGCAGACCTCTTGGGGACAGGAGAAATGAAAAACTGTTTTTT
TRBV7-9,TRBD1,TRBJ1-2,-,14,CASSPGQGVYGYTF,TGTGCCAGCAGCCCGGGACAGGGGGTCTATGGCTACACCTTC
TRBV7-6,-,TRBJ2-1,-,19,CASSLVGDLGPSSYNEQFF,TGTGCCAGCAGCTTAGTAGGGGATTTGGGGCCTTCCTCCTACAATGAGCAGTTCTTC
TRBV4-1,TRBD1,TRBJ2-7,-,17,CASSRTESGTGLYEQYF,TGCGCCAGCAGCCGAACAGAGTCCGGGACAGGGCTCTACGAGCAGTACTTC
TRBV7-8,-,TRBJ1-6,-,16,CASSRGQSSYNSPLHF,TGTGCCAGCAGCCGAGGACAGAGCTCCTATAATTCACCCCTCCACTTT